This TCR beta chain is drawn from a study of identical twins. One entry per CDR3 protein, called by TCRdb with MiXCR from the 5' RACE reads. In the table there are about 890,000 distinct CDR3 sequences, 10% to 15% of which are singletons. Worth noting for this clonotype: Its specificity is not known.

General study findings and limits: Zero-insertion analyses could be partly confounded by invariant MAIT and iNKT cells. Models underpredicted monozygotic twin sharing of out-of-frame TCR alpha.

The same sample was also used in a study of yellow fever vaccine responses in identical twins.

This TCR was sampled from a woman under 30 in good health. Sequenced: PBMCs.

The DNA of the CDR3 is TGCGCCAGCAGCCAAGAGGGGATGGATGAGCAGTTCTTC. This translates into CASSQEGMDEQFF. The V and J genes are TRBV4-1 and TRBJ2-1, with unresolved D. Germline CDR1 reads MGHRA; CDR2 reads YSYEKL. The CDR3 has 13 amino acids. Trimming stripped 0 bases from V and 8 bases from J, with 8 bases between.